What follows are 14 T cell receptor beta chains derived from one specimen sequenced in a study of T cells in Graves' hyperthyroidism and ophthalmopathy. Regions amplified from RNA transcripts were the TCR beta CDR3 regions. The study used the HTBI primer set for a first-round RT-PCR of the TCR CDR3. Via MiXCR, TCRdb re-called the multiplex PCR reads, giving one row per CDR3 protein. The sample includes nearly 750,000 distinct CDR3 sequences, roughly a third of them seen just once. The sample comprised blood. Source of these receptors: a woman aged 35 to 49 with Graves' hyperthyroidism.

The chain couples TRBV6-5 to TRBJ1-5; D ambiguous. Germline V lookup: CDR1 MNHEY, CDR2 SVGAGI. The germline V and J ends were trimmed by 10 bases and 7 bases, with 26 bases remaining between them. The CDR3 is made up of 16 amino acids. Written as DNA, the CDR3 is TGTGCCATGGCGGCGGGGTTAGCGGGAGGGCTCCAGCCCCAGCATTTT. It yields the protein CAMAAGLAGGLQPQHF.

This clonotype came up many times. The rearrangement joins TRBV7-3 to TRBJ1-5, with D hard to call. Trimming removed 5 bases from V and 0 bases from J, with 23 bases in between. CDR3 length: 19 residues. Germline V gene lookup returns CDR1 SGHTA and CDR2 FQGTGA. The CDR3 sequence: CASSPVGWSSGYSNQPQHF. The CDR3 nucleotides are TGTGCCAGCAGCCCAGTAGGTTGGTCCTCGGGATATAGCAATCAGCCCCAGCATTTT.

Many counts were recorded for this clonotype. CDR3 loop: CASRSGTGINTEAFF. CDR3 nucleotides: TGTGCCAGTAGATCTGGGACTGGAATAAACACTGAAGCTTTCTTT. The rearrangement uses TRBV19 and TRBJ1-1; D perhaps matches TRBD1 (5 bases). V lost 6 bases, J lost 2 bases, and 16 bases lay in between. The CDR3 runs to 15 residues. CDR1 is LNHDA and CDR2 is SQIVND in the germline V gene (reference sequence). The complete variable domain, with remaining parts taken from reference TRBV19 and TRBJ1-1, reads DGGITQSPKYLFRKEGQNVTLSCEQNLNHDAMYWYRQDPGQGLRLIYYSQIVNDFQKGDIAEGYSVSREKKESFPLTVTSAQKNPTAFYLCASRSGTGINTEAFFGQGTRLTVV.

This rearrangement joins TRBV20-1 to TRBJ2-7; D is possibly TRBD2 (5 bases). V gave up 3 bases and J gave up 7 bases, with 19 bases separating them. This CDR3 is 14 amino acids long. Germline loops: CDR1 DFQATT, CDR2 SNEGSKA (reference sequence). The CDR3 protein is CSASRRSYPGEQYF. CDR3 in DNA: TGCAGTGCTAGCCGACGGAGTTACCCGGGGGAGCAGTACTTC.

This clonotype was counted at least ten times. The rearrangement joins TRBV12-3 or TRBV12-4 to TRBJ2-5; D possibly corresponds to TRBD2 (6 bases). The CDR3 runs 13 residues. Trimming stripped 3 bases from V and 3 bases from J, with 8 bases between. The CDR3 DNA reads TGTGCCAGCAGTTTTTGGGGGGAAGAGACCCAGTACTTC. Protein sequence: CASSFWGEETQYF.

The chain combines TRBV4-1 with TRBJ1-1; TRBD1 agrees at 7 bases. The germline V gene encodes CDR1 MGHRA and CDR2 YSYEKL. V lost 2 bases, J lost 11 bases, and 5 bases stayed unmatched. The CDR3 contains 12 residues. This CDR3 is CASSQTGEEAFF. CDR3 in DNA: TGCGCCAGCAGCCAAACAGGGGAGGAGGCTTTCTTT.

With regard to this clonotype: A much larger clone is a single base away; this may be a read error. The chain joins TRBV7-2 to TRBJ2-7, with 7 bases that match TRBD1. The CDR3 runs to 13 residues. Looked up from germline, CDR1 is SGHTA and CDR2 is FQGNSA. The chain's CDR3 is CASTGDSSYDQYF. CDR3 DNA: TGTGCCAGCACAGGGGACAGCTCCTACGACCAGTACTTC. Filled out from reference TRBV7-2 and TRBJ2-7, the complete variable domain reads GAGVSQSPSNKVTEKGKDVELRCDPISGHTALYWYRQSLGQGLEFLIYFQGNSAPDKSGLPSDRFSAERTGGSVSTLTIQRTQQEDSAVYLCASTGDSSYDQYFGPGTRLTVT.

There are a few counts of this clonotype. The chain has TRBV27 and TRBJ2-7, with 11 bases matching TRBD2. The CDR3 has 15 amino acids. V dropped 5 bases and J dropped 4; count of bases not matched to a gene: 7. Germline lookup yields CDR1 MNHEY and CDR2 SMNVEV (reference sequence). CDR3 loop: CASSRSGGAKYEQYF. The CDR3 DNA is TGTGCCAGCAGTCGTAGCGGGGGGGCCAAATACGAGCAGTACTTC.

CDR3: CSARGLAGRETQYF. In DNA form, the CDR3 reads TGCAGTGCTAGGGGACTAGCGGGGCGAGAGACCCAGTACTTC. This chain links TRBV20-1 with TRBJ2-5; 13 nucleotides line up with TRBD2. Looked up from germline, CDR1 is DFQATT and CDR2 is SNEGSKA (reference sequence). J lost 4 bases, V lost 3 bases, and 2 bases had no gene match. The CDR3 contains 14 residues.

This sequence joins TRBV9 and TRBJ1-2, with D perhaps TRBD1 (5 bases). The CDR3 consists of 14 residues. The ends were cut back, 4 bases at V and 4 bases at J, with 14 bases in the middle. Germline V gene lookup returns CDR1 SGDLS and CDR2 YYNGEE. CDR3 loop: CASSQDKGFYGYTF. The CDR3 DNA sequence: TGTGCCAGCAGCCAAGATAAGGGGTTCTATGGCTACACCTTC.

This clonotype has more than one count but fewer than ten. The chain employs TRBV11-1 and TRBJ2-7; possibly TRBD2 for D (7 bases). The CDR3 contains 14 residues. Trimming took 11 bases from V and 4 from J, leaving 21 bases between them. CDR1 and CDR2 (germline): SGHAT, FQDESV (reference sequence). The CDR3 spells CAWRGGRGSYEQYF. DNA of the CDR3: TGTGCCTGGAGGGGGGGGCGGGGGTCTTACGAGCAGTACTTC. Filled out from reference TRBV11-1 and TRBJ2-7, the complete variable domain reads EAEVAQSPRYKITEKSQAVAFWCDPISGHATLYWYRQILGQGPELLVQFQDESVVDDSQLPKDRFSAERLKGVDSTLKIQPAELGDSAMYLCAWRGGRGSYEQYFGPGTRLTVT.

The rearrangement uses TRBV20-1 and TRBJ2-7, with 10 bases lining up with TRBD1. The CDR3 totals 14 residues. V lost 6 bases, J lost 5 bases, and 10 bases stayed unmatched. Germline values: CDR1 DFQATT, CDR2 SNEGSKA (reference sequence). The CDR3 bases are TGCAGTGCGCTACCCGGGACAGGGGACGACGAGCAGTACTTC. It specifies CSALPGTGDDEQYF.

The chain has TRBV6-5 and TRBJ2-6; no clear D. This CDR3 has 16 residues. Trimming pared 2 bases from V and 0 bases from J, leaving 8 bases between. Germline V gene data show CDR1 as MNHEY and CDR2 as SVGAGI. CDR3 coding DNA: TGTGCCAGCAGTTACAGTCAGATCTCTGGGGCCAACGTCCTGACTTTC. It codes for CASSYSQISGANVLTF.

About this clonotype: An end of the junction differs from the germline gene, which may be a read error. The V call is TRBV6-1, the J call TRBJ2-2, with 9 bases matching TRBD1. Germline lookup yields CDR1 MNHNS and CDR2 SASEGT. The CDR3 totals 13 residues. The CDR3 DNA follows: TGTGCCAGCAGATCACAGGGGGCCGGGGAGCCGTTTTTT. It yields the protein CASRSQGAGEPFF.